Shown below are 10 T cell receptor beta chains from a single sample sequenced in a study of blood T cell repertoires in COVID-19. This table comes from immunoSEQ multiplex PCR, and its TCRdb copy is limited to in-frame clones, with some not included. The table has approximately 200,000 clones, approximately 80% seen once; the top ten hold around 8.8%. Sequencing was done on a sample of PBMCs or T cells enriched from blood (not recorded which). These receptor sequences come from a man aged 40-49 years who had recovered from COVID-19.

V usage is TRBV7-9 and J usage is TRBJ1-2; possible D gene TRBD1, 5 bases. V gave up 4 bases and J gave up 5 bases, with 14 bases separating them. The CDR3 contains 14 residues. The germline gives CDR1 SEHNR, CDR2 FQNEAQ (reference sequence). The CDR3 region is CASSSHDGGYGYTF. Here the CDR3 DNA reads TGTGCCAGCAGCTCGCATGATGGGGGGTATGGCTACACCTTC.

The gene calls are TRBV18 and TRBJ1-3; unclear D gene. With 6 bases removed from V and 2 bases from J, the gap between germline ends came to 5 bases. The CDR3 runs to 12 residues. CDR1 is KGHSH, CDR2 LQKENI, per germline. CDR3 DNA sequence: TGTGCCAGCTCCCTACCTGGAAACACCATATATTTT. It codes for CASSLPGNTIYF. The whole variable domain, remainder taken from reference TRBV18 and TRBJ1-3, is NAGVMQNPRHLVRRRGQEARLRCSPMKGHSHVYWYRQLPEEGLKFMVYLQKENIIDESGMPKERFSAEFPKEGPSILRIQQVVRGDSAAYFCASSLPGNTIYFGEGSWLTVV.

This clone has more than one count but fewer than ten. The chain combines TRBV3-1 (or the pseudogene TRBV3-2) with TRBJ2-1; TRBD2 agrees at 10 bases. V dropped 6 bases and J dropped 2; count of bases not matched to a gene: 4. From germline, CDR1 is LGHDT and CDR2 YNNKEL (reference sequence). The CDR3 consists of 15 residues. CDR3 bases: TGTGCCAGCAGTCCCAGCGGGAGGGCCTACAATGAGCAGTTCTTC. This codes for CASSPSGRAYNEQFF.

The chain recombines TRBV4-1 with TRBJ2-7; 7 nucleotides agree with TRBD1. The CDR3 is 13 amino acids. V was pared by 4 bases and J by 3 bases, with 3 bases of the junction left unmatched. The germline V gene encodes CDR1 MGHRA and CDR2 YSYEKL. The chain's CDR3 is CASSLGQFYEQYF. CDR3 DNA sequence: TGCGCCAGCAGCCTGGGACAGTTCTACGAGCAGTACTTC.

This clone was seen only once. V usage is TRBV27 and J usage is TRBJ1-6; the D gene is possibly TRBD1 (5 bases). From germline, CDR1 is MNHEY and CDR2 SMNVEV (reference sequence). This CDR3 region has 14 residues. With 3 bases removed from V and 3 bases from J, the gap between germline ends came to 6 bases. The CDR3 sequence: CASSFRVYNSPLHF. In nucleotides, the CDR3 is TGTGCCAGCAGTTTCAGGGTCTATAATTCACCCCTCCACTTT.

J is TRBJ2-1 and V is TRBV19, with D possibly TRBD1 on 5 matching bases. This CDR3 has 12 amino acids. Germline V CDR1 and CDR2: LNHDA, SQIVND (reference sequence). The V end lost 3 bases, the J end lost 7 bases, and 7 bases lay between the germline ends. In nucleotides, the CDR3 is TGTGCCAGTAGTATTGGGGCGAATGAGCAGTTCTTC. Amino acids: CASSIGANEQFF.

This clone appeared a single time. The rearrangement links TRBV4-1 to TRBJ2-4, with D possibly TRBD2 on 6 matching bases. The V end lost 2 bases, the J end lost 3 bases, and 14 bases lay between the germline ends. The CDR3 spans 16 residues. Germline assignment: CDR1 MGHRA and CDR2 YSYEKL. CDR3 in amino acids: CASSQRASEGKNIQYF. As DNA, the CDR3 is TGCGCCAGCAGCCAAAGGGCTAGCGAGGGCAAAAACATTCAGTACTTC.

The chain links TRBV7-6 to TRBJ2-2, with 10 bases matching TRBD2. The germline V gene encodes CDR1 SGHVS and CDR2 FNYEAQ. This CDR3 region has 17 residues. V gave up 2 bases and J gave up 6 bases; unmatched junction bases: 9. The DNA for the CDR3 is TGTGCCAGCAGCTTAAGGGTCGGGACTAGCGCAGCCGGGGAGCTGTTTTTT. Amino acids: CASSLRVGTSAAGELFF.

The chain recombines TRBV19 with TRBJ2-1; the D gene is possibly TRBD2 (5 bases). The CDR3 runs 11 residues. Germline-derived CDR1 and CDR2 are LNHDA and SQIVND (reference sequence). Trimming removed 7 bases at V and 10 bases at J, with 11 bases between. CDR3 DNA: TGTGCCAGTACCAGTAGCGAGGAGCAGTTCTTC. This gives the protein CASTSSEEQFF.

The rearrangement links TRBV10-3 to TRBJ1-1; no reliable D call. V lost 7 bases and J 4 bases, leaving 7 bases between the germline ends. This CDR3 is 11 amino acids long. Germline V gene data show CDR1 as ENHRY and CDR2 as SYGVKD. The CDR3 is CAIKGGTEAFF. Here the CDR3 DNA reads TGTGCCATCAAAGGAGGCACTGAAGCTTTCTTT.